This T cell receptor beta chain was sequenced for a study of T cells after yellow fever vaccination. Study-level points and caveats: Abundant clonotypes (contaminants from the bulk population) could be present in FACS-sorted repertoires. A weaker but faster secondary response was observed, peaking on day 5 versus 15.

The CDR3 extends over 15 amino acids. V dropped 6 bases and J dropped 5; count of bases not matched to a gene: 9. This clonotype was counted only a few times. Its antigen is as yet unknown. UMIs and a universal primer site were added when TCR cDNA was made by 5'RACE template switching. TCRdb reprocessed the 5' RACE reads via MiXCR and lists one record per CDR3 protein. The table records over 300,000 distinct CDR3 sequences, roughly 4% of them present only once. The sequencing used PBMCs, collected on the day of the yellow fever booster vaccination. This sequence was found in a man younger than 35 who received the YFV17D yellow fever vaccine. V gene TRBV12-3 or TRBV12-4 combines with J gene TRBJ2-3; 9 nucleotides match TRBD2. CDR3 DNA sequence: TGTGCCAGCAGACGGTATAGCGGGGGCAAAGATACGCAGTATTTT. Translation: CASRRYSGGKDTQYF.